Following are 31 T cell receptor beta chains from one sample sequenced in a study of glioma-infiltrating T cells. The iRepertoire nested amplicon-rescue multiplex PCR amplified TCR alpha and beta CDR3s from RNA. TCRdb itself ran the multiplex PCR reads through MiXCR, one entry per CDR3 protein. The repertoire holds tens of thousands of distinct CDR3 sequences, with about 25% as singletons. The material sequenced was glioma tissue, nonneoplastic brain tissue, or PBMCs (not recorded which). Source of these receptors: a human donor with low-grade glioma or glioblastoma, undergoing nonglioma brain surgery, or in good health (not recorded which).

This clonotype was recorded at least ten times. The chain is built from TRBV10-1 and TRBJ1-1; no clear D gene. Germline values: CDR1 WNHNN, CDR2 SYGVQD (reference sequence). The CDR3 totals 13 residues. Trimming stripped 6 bases from V and 3 bases from J, with 11 bases between. The CDR3 DNA reads as TGCGCCAGCAGGAGCGAGCCGGACACTGAAGCTTTCTTT. Amino acids: CASRSEPDTEAFF.

This clonotype was observed many times. This chain uses TRBV20-1 with TRBJ2-5, with D possibly being TRBD1 (6 bases). V dropped 3 bases and J dropped 3 bases, with 11 bases sitting between them. The CDR3 totals 13 residues. Per germline, CDR1 DFQATT and CDR2 SNEGSKA (reference sequence). In nucleotides, the CDR3 is TGCAGTGCTAGCTCCAACAGGGAAGAGACCCAGTACTTC. It yields the protein CSASSNREETQYF.

V gene TRBV5-4 combines with J gene TRBJ2-7; 8 bases align to TRBD1. V lost 6 bases to trimming and J lost 3 bases; unmatched junction nucleotides: 14. The CDR3 spans 16 residues. Germline V CDR1 and CDR2: SGHNT, YYREEE (reference sequence). CDR3 bases: TGTGCCAGCACCGACTTACCCCGGGACAGGCTCTACGAGCAGTACTTC. Translation: CASTDLPRDRLYEQYF.

Turning to this clonotype: With a much larger clone just one base away, this may be a read error. The chain uses TRBV18 and TRBJ1-2; no clear D gene. V was cut by 1 base and J by 2 bases, with 8 bases left in between. Germline loops: CDR1 KGHSH, CDR2 LQKENI. This CDR3 has 14 amino acids. CDR3 amino acids: CASSPLVGNYGYTF. The CDR3, as DNA: TGTGCCAGCTCACCACTGGTCGGCAACTATGGCTACACCTTC. Filled out from reference TRBV18 and TRBJ1-2, the complete variable domain reads NAGVMQNPRHLVRRRGQEARLRCSPMKGHSHVYWYRQLPEEGLKFMVYLQKENIIDESGMPKERFSAEFPKEGPSILRIQQVVRGDSAAYFCASSPLVGNYGYTFGSGTRLTVV.

Turning to this clonotype: Possible read error: a much larger clone is one base away. This chain joins TRBV19 and TRBJ1-2; D is ambiguous. CDR1 and CDR2 from the germline V gene are LNHDA and SQIVND (reference sequence). The CDR3 spans 14 residues. Trimming removed 10 bases from V and 8 bases from J, with 23 bases in between. The CDR3 here is CATQGRTSTVGYTF. CDR3 coding DNA: TGTGCCACCCAAGGTCGGACCTCCACCGTCGGCTACACCTTC.

On this clonotype: This may come from a read error, since a much larger clone is one base off. The chain is built from TRBV5-4 and TRBJ2-1, with TRBD1 matching 7 bases. The CDR3 length is 14 residues. With 1 base clipped from V and 13 bases from J, the junction kept 11 bases outside the gene matches. Germline assignment: CDR1 SGHNT and CDR2 YYREEE (reference sequence). The CDR3 DNA follows: TGTGCCAGCAGCTTGCGGGACAGTCACCAAACCCAGTTCTTC. It translates to CASSLRDSHQTQFF.

This clonotype has a count of ten or more. The gene calls are TRBV6-1 and TRBJ2-7, with 12 bases that match TRBD2. Germline trimming cut 5 bases from V and 4 bases from J; bases unmatched to any gene: 3. CDR1 and CDR2 (germline): MNHNS, SASEGT. This CDR3 is 14 amino acids long. The CDR3 sequence: CASSPSGGGYEQYF. CDR3 bases: TGTGCCAGCAGTCCTAGCGGGGGGGGATACGAGCAGTACTTC.

This clonotype was seen many times. The chain joins TRBV29-1 to TRBJ1-4; 7 nucleotides line up with TRBD1. Germline CDR1 and CDR2: SQVTM and ANQGSEA. The CDR3 consists of 15 residues. Trimming took 1 base from V and 4 from J; bases not matched to a gene: 6. The CDR3 region is CSVEAGTAFNEKLFF. CDR3 coding DNA: TGCAGCGTTGAAGCGGGGACAGCGTTTAATGAAAAACTGTTTTTT.

This clonotype was observed many times. V is TRBV19 and J is TRBJ2-3, with 9 bases identical to TRBD2. The CDR3 is 15 residues long. The junction had 7 bases not matched to a gene; V was cut back by 3 bases and J by 6 bases. Germline assignment: CDR1 LNHDA and CDR2 SQIVND (reference sequence). The CDR3 here is CASSIAGGFRDTQYF. The CDR3 DNA follows: TGTGCCAGTAGTATTGCGGGAGGGTTTCGGGATACGCAGTATTTT.

This clonotype was observed many times. A much larger clone lies one base from this, so it may be a read error. This sequence joins TRBV28 and TRBJ2-1; the D gene is possibly TRBD2 (6 bases). CDR1 is MDHEN, CDR2 SYDVKM, per germline. This CDR3 has 15 residues. Trimming removed 9 bases from V and 1 base from J, with 16 bases in between. The CDR3, as DNA: TGTGCCAGTGAGGATTGGGAGGAGTCCTACAATGAGCAGTTCTTC. Protein sequence: CASEDWEESYNEQFF.

This clonotype was observed many times. J is TRBJ2-7 and V is TRBV28, with TRBD1 matching over 7 bases. The germline gives CDR1 MDHEN, CDR2 SYDVKM. The V and J ends lost 6 bases and 2 bases, in that order; junction bases with no gene match: 7. CDR3 length: 14 amino acids. CDR3: CASRSGDSTYEQYF. The DNA of the CDR3 is TGTGCCAGCAGATCAGGGGACAGCACCTACGAGCAGTACTTC. Combining the CDR3 with reference TRBV28 and TRBJ2-7 gives the whole variable domain DVKVTQSSRYLVKRTGEKVFLECVQDMDHENMFWYRQDPGLGLRLIYFSYDVKMKEKGDIPEGYSVSREKKERFSLILESASTNQTSMYLCASRSGDSTYEQYFGPGTRLTVT.

This clonotype was counted a few times. The rearrangement joins TRBV5-1 to TRBJ2-7; maybe TRBD2 (6 bases). V lost 4 bases, J lost 7 bases, and 15 bases lay in between. Germline assignment: CDR1 SGHRS and CDR2 YFSETQ. The CDR3 sequence is 13 residues long. The DNA of the CDR3 is TGCGCCAGCAGCCCCGGACTAACCGGGGAGCAGTACTTC. Protein product: CASSPGLTGEQYF.

The chain recombines TRBV5-5 with TRBJ2-3; possible D gene TRBD2, 7 bases. The CDR3 has 16 residues. V gave up 0 bases and J gave up 4 bases, with 15 bases separating them. Germline V lookup: CDR1 SGHKS, CDR2 YYEKEE (reference sequence). CDR3 protein: CASSLAGGLAPDTQYF. CDR3 nucleotides: TGTGCCAGCAGCTTGGCCGGGGGGCTAGCCCCAGATACGCAGTATTTT.

This clonotype has only a few counts. The V and J genes are TRBV19 and TRBJ2-5; no firm D call. The germline V and J ends were trimmed by 2 bases and 1 base, with 5 bases remaining between them. The length of the CDR3 is 13 residues. CDR1 and CDR2 (germline): LNHDA, SQIVND (reference sequence). CDR3 DNA: TGTGCCAGTAGTATAAACTTCCAAGAGACCCAGTACTTC. The encoded protein is CASSINFQETQYF.

This clonotype was counted at least ten times. The genes are TRBV27 and TRBJ2-7; 16 bases line up with TRBD2. The CDR3 contains 18 residues. Germline V gene data show CDR1 as MNHEY and CDR2 as SMNVEV (reference sequence). After removal of 4 bases from V and 6 bases from J, the junction contained 12 bases not matched to a gene. CDR3: CASSYRGLAGGGPVEQYF. CDR3 nucleotide sequence: TGTGCCAGCAGTTACCGGGGACTAGCGGGAGGGGGTCCGGTCGAGCAGTACTTC.

This clonotype was seen ten or more times. The chain carries TRBV7-2 and TRBJ1-3, with D unclear. This CDR3 spans 14 amino acids. Germline values: CDR1 SGHTA, CDR2 FQGNSA. V was trimmed by 6 bases and J by 0 bases, leaving 9 bases between them. This chain's CDR3 is CASSEQLSGNTIYF. CDR3 DNA sequence: TGTGCCAGCAGTGAGCAACTCTCTGGAAACACCATATATTTT.

V is TRBV5-1 and J is TRBJ1-1; TRBD1 might be the D (5 bases). Germline-derived CDR1 and CDR2 are SGHRS and YFSETQ. Deletions cut 4 bases from V and 4 bases from J, with 14 bases between. The length of the CDR3 is 14 residues. The CDR3 DNA is TGCGCCAGCAGCCCTCAGGGTGGGAGCACTGAAGCTTTCTTT. Translated, it gives CASSPQGGSTEAFF.

This clonotype was detected many times. V usage is TRBV2 and J usage is TRBJ2-3; TRBD2 matches at 8 bases. Per germline, CDR1 SNHLY and CDR2 FYNNEI. The CDR3 consists of 15 residues. Trimming at V came to 7 bases and at J to 0 bases, leaving 6 bases not matched to a gene. The CDR3 loop reads CASIYTSGSTDTQYF. DNA for the CDR3: TGTGCCAGCATTTACACTAGCGGAAGCACAGATACGCAGTATTTT. The full variable domain, rest sourced from reference TRBV2 and TRBJ2-3, is EPEVTQTPSHQVTQMGQEVILRCVPISNHLYFYWYRQILGQKVEFLVSFYNNEISEKSEIFDDQFSVERPDGSNFTLKIRSTKLEDSAMYFCASIYTSGSTDTQYFGPGTRLTVL.

This clonotype has a count of ten or more. The chain links TRBV2 to TRBJ1-2, with D possibly matching TRBD1 (6 bases). The ends were cut back, 6 bases at V and 0 bases at J, with 8 bases in the middle. Germline V gene sequence: CDR1 SNHLY, CDR2 FYNNEI. The CDR3 loop spans 13 amino acids. CDR3 coding DNA: TGTGCCAGCAGGGACAGTTCTAACTATGGCTACACCTTC. It encodes CASRDSSNYGYTF. Full variable domain (remainder filled in from reference TRBV2 and TRBJ1-2): EPEVTQTPSHQVTQMGQEVILRCVPISNHLYFYWYRQILGQKVEFLVSFYNNEISEKSEIFDDQFSVERPDGSNFTLKIRSTKLEDSAMYFCASRDSSNYGYTFGSGTRLTVV.

The chain is built from TRBV5-6 and TRBJ1-5; D gene ambiguous. The CDR3 has 14 amino acids. The V gene lost 3 bases and the J gene lost 3 bases, with 10 bases spanning the gap. Germline lookup yields CDR1 SGHDT and CDR2 YYEEEE. As DNA, the CDR3 is TGTGCCAGCAGCTCCGATCGCATCAATCAGCCCCAGCATTTT. This translates into CASSSDRINQPQHF.

This clonotype has ten or more counts. The chain couples TRBV6-1 to TRBJ2-7; no clear D gene. The germline V gene encodes CDR1 MNHNS and CDR2 SASEGT. The CDR3 loop spans 15 amino acids. Trimming left V 6 bases short and J 1 base short, with 16 bases between. In nucleotides, the CDR3 is TGTGCCAGCAGCGCTGCTAGATCCGGGTCCTACGAGCAGTACTTC. Protein product: CASSAARSGSYEQYF.

This clonotype was counted ten times or more. This sequence joins TRBV2 and TRBJ1-1, with TRBD1 identical over 8 bases. The CDR3 has 16 amino acids. Germline trimming cut 5 bases from V and 5 bases from J; bases unmatched to any gene: 13. In germline, CDR1 is SNHLY, CDR2 FYNNEI. As DNA, the CDR3 is TGTGCCAGCAGTAAATTACAAAACAGGGGGGGGACTGAAGCTTTCTTT. It codes for CASSKLQNRGGTEAFF.

About this clonotype: A read error may produce the germline difference seen at one junction end. V and J are TRBV20-1 and TRBJ2-7, with 10 nucleotides matching TRBD2. Germline values: CDR1 DFQATT, CDR2 SNEGSKA (reference sequence). The CDR3 extends over 14 amino acids. CDR3 loop: CSAQGTSEFYEQHF. The CDR3 DNA reads as TGCAGTGCTCAAGGGACTAGCGAGTTCTACGAGCAGCACTTC.

The chain uses TRBV6-2 or TRBV6-3 and TRBJ1-1; 7 nucleotides align to TRBD1. The CDR3 runs 19 residues. Germline V gene sequence: CDR1 MNHEY, CDR2 SVGEGT. V gave up 6 bases and J gave up 11 bases; unmatched junction bases: 30. The CDR3 nucleotides read TGTGCCAGCAGGGGGACGGGCGGAGGGGGCGAAGTGTACCTCCTAATGGCTTTCTTT. Translated: CASRGTGGGGEVYLLMAFF.

A remark on this clonotype: This clone may be a read error of a much larger clone one base away. The chain links TRBV14 to TRBJ2-7, with 10 bases identical to TRBD2. This CDR3 spans 15 amino acids. V dropped 5 bases and J dropped 6; count of bases not matched to a gene: 10. CDR1 SGHDN and CDR2 FVKESK come from the germline V gene. CDR3 loop: CASSSLAGVKGEQYF. Here the CDR3 DNA reads TGTGCCAGCAGCTCTCTAGCGGGAGTTAAGGGCGAGCAGTACTTC.

This clonotype was counted at least ten times. The chain uses TRBV15 and TRBJ1-3; a possible D gene is TRBD1 (5 bases). V shed 5 bases and J shed 3 bases, with 17 bases lying between them. Germline CDR1 reads LNHNV; CDR2 reads YYDKDF (reference sequence). The CDR3 contains 16 residues. The CDR3, as DNA: TGTGCCACCAGCCGGACATTCGGACGCCGTGGAAACACCATATATTTT. It yields the protein CATSRTFGRRGNTIYF.

This clonotype was seen a handful of times. The rearrangement joins TRBV2 to TRBJ2-3; 13 positions agree with TRBD2. Trimming removed 7 bases from V and 6 bases from J; junction bases left unmatched: 13. In germline, CDR1 is SNHLY, CDR2 FYNNEI. This CDR3 spans 17 amino acids. The CDR3: CASNPLLAGGPGDTQYF. Here the CDR3 DNA reads TGTGCCAGCAACCCCCTACTAGCGGGAGGGCCGGGGGATACGCAGTATTTT.

This clonotype was counted many times. The chain combines TRBV4-2 with TRBJ1-2; maybe TRBD1 (5 bases). CDR3 length equals 13 residues. The germline V and J ends were trimmed by 4 bases and 6 bases, with 12 bases remaining between them. Germline lookup yields CDR1 LGHNA and CDR2 YNFKEQ. Written as DNA, the CDR3 is TGTGCCAGCAGCCGCACAGGTCTCGATGGCTACACCTTC. Translating it yields CASSRTGLDGYTF.

Concerning this clonotype itself: A much larger clone differs by one base, so this may be a read error. The V and J genes are TRBV7-6 and TRBJ1-6; D is ambiguous. From germline, CDR1 is SGHVS and CDR2 FNYEAQ. V gave up 7 bases and J gave up 6 bases, with 10 bases separating them. CDR3 length: 13 residues. The CDR3 sequence is CASKHDVNSPLHF. CDR3 nucleotide sequence: TGTGCCAGCAAGCATGATGTTAATTCACCCCTCCACTTT. Using reference TRBV7-6 and TRBJ1-6 for the parts outside the CDR3, the full variable domain is GAGVSQSPRYKVTKRGQDVALRCDPISGHVSLYWYRQALGQGPEFLTYFNYEAQQDKSGLPNDRFSAERPEGSISTLTIQRTEQRDSAMYRCASKHDVNSPLHFGNGTRLTVT.

Concerning this clonotype: Germline and junction disagree at one end, which may indicate a read error. CDR3 DNA: TGCAATGCTTCGGACTCGAGGGGCTATGGCCACACCTTC. It codes for CNASDSRGYGHTF. This chain uses TRBV20-1 with TRBJ1-2; possibly TRBD1 for D (5 bases). The CDR3 spans 13 residues. Per the germline V gene, CDR1 is DFQATT and CDR2 is SNEGSKA (reference sequence).

Only a few counts were recorded for this clonotype. The chain combines TRBV5-5 with TRBJ1-4; 7 bases are a match to TRBD1. Germline values: CDR1 SGHKS, CDR2 YYEKEE (reference sequence). V trimming: 4 bases; J trimming: 7 bases; junction bases outside the gene matches: 10. The CDR3 spans 15 residues. The CDR3 region is CASSHTGTVGEKLFF. Written as DNA, the CDR3 is TGTGCCAGCAGCCACACCGGGACAGTCGGTGAAAAACTGTTTTTT. The variable domain in full, completed from reference TRBV5-5 and TRBJ1-4, reads DAGVTQSPTHLIKTRGQQVTLRCSPISGHKSVSWYQQVLGQGPQFIFQYYEKEERGRGNFPDRFSARQFPNYSSELNVNALLLGDSALYLCASSHTGTVGEKLFFGSGTQLSVL.